A selection of T cell receptor beta chains follows, all from one sample in a study of Graves' ophthalmopathy and Graves' hyperthyroidism. TCRdb ran MiXCR on the multiplex PCR reads and lists one entry per CDR3 protein. The data show 150,000 to 200,000 distinct CDR3 sequences, with under 40% seen just once and around 5.5% held by the top ten. Specimen: peripheral blood. These receptors were taken from a woman aged 40-49 years with Graves' ophthalmopathy. The CDR3 runs from the conserved cysteine through the conserved F or W. Each record gives: D gene, J gene, CDR3 length, clone size, V gene, CDR3 protein, CDR3 DNA. The D gene is left open where the match is weak. Only some rows state a clone size, as once, few, many or a class for expanded clones.

D: NA; J: TRBJ1-1; length: 14; size: NA; V: TRBV6-2/TRBV6-3; CDR3: CASSYPPPRVEAFF; DNA: TGTGCCAGCAGTTACCCGCCCCCCAGGGTAGAAGCTTTCTTT
D: TRBD1; J: TRBJ1-2; length: 13; size: NA; V: TRBV2; CDR3: CASSPGTGLVYTF; DNA: TGTGCCAGCAGCCCCGGGACAGGGTTGGTCTACACCTTC
D: TRBD1; J: TRBJ1-2; length: 14; size: many; V: TRBV29-1; CDR3: CSVEDRGRDYGYTF; DNA: TGCAGCGTTGAAGACAGGGGGCGCGACTATGGCTACACCTTC
D: NA; J: TRBJ2-5; length: 15; size: once; V: TRBV9; CDR3: CASSVHGGTGETQYF; DNA: TGTGCCAGCAGCGTTCATGGGGGGACCGGGGAGACCCAGTACTTC
D: NA; J: TRBJ1-5; length: 14; size: many; V: TRBV6-1; CDR3: CASSEARGSQPQHF; DNA: TGTGCCAGCAGTGAAGCGCGGGGTTCTCAGCCCCAGCATTTT
D: NA; J: TRBJ2-2; length: 12; size: many; V: TRBV9; CDR3: CASSQPYGELFF; DNA: TGTGCCAGCAGCCAACCATACGGGGAGCTGTTTTTT
D: NA; J: TRBJ2-7; length: 15; size: many; V: TRBV7-3; CDR3: CASSLNPGHGYEQYF; DNA: TGTGCCAGCAGTCTTAACCCGGGACACGGTTACGAGCAGTACTTC
D: NA; J: TRBJ1-3; length: 18; size: many; V: TRBV28; CDR3: CASSTPRPAKGTGNTIYF; DNA: TGTGCCAGCAGTACCCCACGCCCCGCAAAGGGAACAGGAAACACCATATATTTT
D: NA; J: TRBJ2-5; length: 14; size: NA; V: TRBV28; CDR3: CASSFWGSQETQYF; DNA: TGTGCCAGCAGTTTTTGGGGGAGCCAAGAGACCCAGTACTTC
D: NA; J: TRBJ2-7; length: 13; size: NA; V: TRBV24-1; CDR3: CATSDETHSEQYF; DNA: TGTGCCACCAGTGATGAGACCCACTCCGAGCAGTACTTC
D: TRBD2; J: TRBJ2-7; length: 12; size: NA; V: TRBV11-1; CDR3: CASSSPPSGQYF; DNA: TGTGCCAGCAGCTCCCCTCCTAGCGGGCAGTACTTC